The 7 T cell receptor beta chains listed next were all sequenced from one sample in a study of T cells in Graves' hyperthyroidism and ophthalmopathy. Researchers amplified the TCR beta CDR3 regions from RNA transcripts. A set of HTBI primers served as the primers for a first-round RT-PCR of the TCR CDR3. TCRdb reprocessed the multiplex PCR reads with MiXCR, giving one entry per CDR3 protein. Of a few hundred thousand distinct CDR3 sequences in the sample, more than 45% were seen once. Sequenced material: peripheral blood or thyroid tissue (not recorded which). The receptors were gathered from a woman younger than 30 with Graves' hyperthyroidism.

The rearrangement uses TRBV2 and TRBJ2-3; maybe TRBD2 (6 bases). The CDR3 runs 16 residues. The V end was cut by 5 bases, the J end by 1 base, with 16 bases between. Germline V CDR1 and CDR2: SNHLY, FYNNEI. The CDR3 region is CASSRDLPFGTDTQYF. CDR3 DNA: TGTGCCAGCAGTCGGGACTTGCCCTTTGGCACAGATACGCAGTATTTT.

The chain employs TRBV6-4 and TRBJ2-2; D remains unclear. The CDR3 extends over 16 amino acids. Per germline, CDR1 MRHNA and CDR2 SNTAGT. V was cut by 0 bases and J by 3 bases, with 11 bases left in between. CDR3: CASSDSTAGHTGELFF. CDR3 bases: TGTGCCAGCAGTGACTCGACGGCCGGTCACACCGGGGAGCTGTTTTTT.

There are many counts of this clonotype. The chain links TRBV7-8 to TRBJ1-5; D gene unclear. V was cut by 2 bases and J by 0 bases, with 5 bases left in between. The CDR3 loop spans 14 amino acids. Looked up from germline, CDR1 is SGHVS and CDR2 is FQNEAQ. The CDR3 reads CASSLSYSNQPQHF. In DNA form, the CDR3 reads TGTGCCAGCAGCTTATCCTATAGCAATCAGCCCCAGCATTTT.

This clonotype was detected ten times or more. The J gene is TRBJ1-2, the V gene TRBV19; no firm D call. Trimming stripped 2 bases from V and 6 bases from J, with 16 bases between. The V gene's germline CDR1 is LNHDA and CDR2 SQIVND (reference sequence). There are 15 residues in the CDR3. CDR3 in DNA: TGTGCCAGTAGTATAAGTGGTCAGAACATTCATGGCTACACCTTC. Amino acids: CASSISGQNIHGYTF.

The chain combines TRBV7-6 with TRBJ2-7, with no clear D. CDR1 SGHVS and CDR2 FNYEAQ come from the germline V gene. The CDR3 has 14 residues. V was pared by 5 bases and J by 4 bases, with 15 bases between. The DNA of the CDR3 is TGTGCCAGCAGCAGGGTTGTAACTATGTACGAGCAGTACTTC. It codes for CASSRVVTMYEQYF.

This clonotype was seen more than once but under ten times. The chain employs TRBV7-3 and TRBJ2-3; 7 nucleotides line up with TRBD2. The CDR3 has 15 amino acids. V was clipped by 2 bases and J by 2 bases; unmatched bases: 4. Germline lookup yields CDR1 SGHTA and CDR2 FQGTGA. In nucleotides, the CDR3 is TGTGCCAGCAGCTTAGATAGCGGGTCCACAGATACGCAGTATTTT. Translating it yields CASSLDSGSTDTQYF. The complete variable domain, with remaining parts taken from reference TRBV7-3 and TRBJ2-3, reads GAGVSQTPSNKVTEKGKYVELRCDPISGHTALYWYRQSLGQGPEFLIYFQGTGAADDSGLPNDRFFAVRPEGSVSTLKIQRTERGDSAVYLCASSLDSGSTDTQYFGPGTRLTVL.

V is TRBV18 and J is TRBJ2-7; TRBD1 aligns across 8 bases. The germline gives CDR1 KGHSH, CDR2 LQKENI. V trimming: 4 bases; J trimming: 2 bases; junction bases outside the gene matches: 7. The CDR3 loop spans 15 amino acids. The CDR3 coding sequence is TGTGCCAGCTCACGTCCCTGGGACAGGCCCTACGAGCAGTACTTC. Its translation: CASSRPWDRPYEQYF.